The next 29 T cell receptor beta chains were all read from a single sample in a study of technical replicates of blood from a few donors (dated by TCRdb to 2015 to 2018). Libraries were constructed by the immunoSEQ multiplex PCR assay. TCRdb took over this immuneACCESS table, retaining in-frame rearrangements with V and J assigned. Such tables are incomplete; in checked studies, under half of the missing clones stem from an unresolved V gene, and the remainder is unexplained. The sample records 91,000 or so clones, about 95% of which are singletons. Approximately 0.26% of the sample is taken by the ten largest. What was sequenced was T cells isolated from PBMCs. The receptor source for this set is a human donor in good health.

In the case of this clone: One end of the junction does not line up with germline, which may come from a read error. This chain joins TRBV18 and TRBJ1-1; TRBD1 aligns across 8 bases. In germline, CDR1 is KGHSH, CDR2 LQKENI. The CDR3 extends over 11 amino acids. Here the CDR3 reads CASSPGTGMDF. The CDR3 DNA sequence: TGTGCCAGCTCACCGGGGACAGGCATGGACTTT.

This rearrangement joins TRBV5-1 to TRBJ2-5, with TRBD1 matching over 8 bases. Germline values: CDR1 SGHRS, CDR2 YFSETQ. Germline trimming cut 3 bases from V and 5 bases from J; bases unmatched to any gene: 6. CDR3 length: 14 amino acids. Here the CDR3 DNA reads TGCGCCAGCAGCTCTGGACAGGGTGGGGAGACCCAGTACTTC. Translating gives CASSSGQGGETQYF.

The chain carries TRBV2 and TRBJ1-1; D is perhaps TRBD1 (5 bases). V lost 2 bases and J lost 6, with 13 bases in between. Per the germline V gene, CDR1 is SNHLY and CDR2 is FYNNEI. This CDR3 has 14 residues. CDR3 sequence: CASSEWQGRAEAFF. For the CDR3, the DNA is TGTGCCAGCAGTGAATGGCAGGGTCGCGCTGAAGCTTTCTTT.

This sequence joins TRBV4-1 and TRBJ2-2; TRBD2 matches at 9 bases. Germline CDR1 reads MGHRA; CDR2 reads YSYEKL. The CDR3 spans 16 residues. Unmatched junction bases numbered 4, after V lost 0 bases and J lost 5 bases. The chain's CDR3 is CASSQESSGITGELFF. DNA for the CDR3: TGCGCCAGCAGCCAAGAATCTAGCGGGATTACCGGGGAGCTGTTTTTT.

J is TRBJ2-3 and V is TRBV2; D may be TRBD2 (6 bases). Germline assignment: CDR1 SNHLY and CDR2 FYNNEI. This CDR3 contains 17 residues. The CDR3 nucleotides read TGTAGCCAGCAGCGGTTGATTCGGGGCCGGGAGATAGATACGCAGTATTTT. It codes for CSQQRLIRGREIDTQYF.

The chain joins TRBV11-2 to TRBJ1-2; TRBD1 is a possible D gene (5 bases). The CDR3 extends over 15 amino acids. V lost 3 bases and J 4 bases, leaving 15 bases between the germline ends. Germline loops: CDR1 SGHAT, CDR2 FQNNGV. This CDR3 is CASSFDGGDSYGYTF. As DNA, the CDR3 is TGTGCCAGCAGCTTTGACGGTGGGGACTCCTATGGCTACACCTTC. Full variable domain (remainder filled in from reference TRBV11-2 and TRBJ1-2): EAGVAQSPRYKIIEKRQSVAFWCNPISGHATLYWYQQILGQGPKLLIQFQNNGVVDDSQLPKDRFSAERLKGVDSTLKIQPAKLEDSAVYLCASSFDGGDSYGYTFGSGTRLTVV.

The rearrangement joins TRBV18 to TRBJ1-4; TRBD1 aligns across 7 bases. V lost 2 bases to trimming and J lost 4 bases; unmatched junction nucleotides: 7. Germline V CDR1 and CDR2: KGHSH, LQKENI. This CDR3 has 16 amino acids. The CDR3 DNA sequence: TGTGCCAGCTCACCAATACCGGGACAGAGTAATGAAAAACTGTTTTTT. Translated: CASSPIPGQSNEKLFF.

The chain employs TRBV28 and TRBJ2-7, with D perhaps matching TRBD1 (5 bases). The CDR3 totals 14 residues. Germline loops: CDR1 MDHEN, CDR2 SYDVKM. V shed 3 bases and J shed 4 bases, with 13 bases lying between them. In DNA form, the CDR3 reads TGTGCCAGCAGTTTGGGTGGGGCCCGTTACGAGCAGTACTTC. Its translation: CASSLGGARYEQYF.

The chain joins TRBV15 to TRBJ2-3; 9 nucleotides match TRBD2. The CDR3 length is 16 residues. V shed 3 bases and J 3 bases; nucleotides not matched to a gene: 7. From germline, CDR1 is LNHNV and CDR2 YYDKDF (reference sequence). The CDR3 loop is CATSSGGGAWTDTQYF. Here the CDR3 DNA reads TGTGCCACCAGCAGCGGCGGGGGGGCGTGGACAGATACGCAGTATTTT.

Only one count was recorded for this clone. The chain employs TRBV2 and TRBJ2-7; perhaps TRBD1 as D (6 bases). Germline CDR1 reads SNHLY; CDR2 reads FYNNEI. The CDR3 is made up of 15 amino acids. Trimming pared 7 bases from V and 8 bases from J, leaving 24 bases between. The DNA for the CDR3 is TGTGCCAGCATAGAAATCGGGACATATCTTTACAAGCAGTACTTC. This encodes CASIEIGTYLYKQYF.

V usage is TRBV7-9 and J usage is TRBJ2-4, with D perhaps TRBD1 (5 bases). CDR3 length: 13 residues. CDR1 SEHNR and CDR2 FQNEAQ come from the germline V gene (reference sequence). Trimming took off 3 bases at V and 7 bases at J, with 10 bases between the two ends. CDR3 protein: CASSFDRGNIQYF. The CDR3 bases are TGTGCCAGCAGCTTCGATAGGGGCAACATTCAGTACTTC.

This rearrangement joins TRBV5-1 to TRBJ2-5; 9 nucleotides align to TRBD2. The CDR3 sequence is 14 residues long. Germline values: CDR1 SGHRS, CDR2 YFSETQ. V was clipped by 4 bases and J by 3 bases; unmatched bases: 4. As DNA, the CDR3 is TGCGCCAGCAGCAAAGGGACTAGCAAAGAGACCCAGTACTTC. Protein product: CASSKGTSKETQYF. The entire variable domain, with the rest obtained from reference TRBV5-1 and TRBJ2-5, is as follows: KAGVTQTPRYLIKTRGQQVTLSCSPISGHRSVSWYQQTPGQGLQFLFEYFSETQRNKGNFPGRFSGRQFSNSRSEMNVSTLELGDSALYLCASSKGTSKETQYFGPGTRLLVL.

This sequence joins TRBV7-8 and TRBJ2-7, with 10 bases that match TRBD1. The V gene's germline CDR1 is SGHVS and CDR2 FQNEAQ. The CDR3 is 18 residues long. The V segment lost 1 base and the J segment 2 bases; nucleotides outside the gene matches: 11. The DNA of the CDR3 is TGTGCCAGCAGCTTAGTGACAGGGGGCGCCTCCTTAACCTACGAGCAGTACTTC. Translating gives CASSLVTGGASLTYEQYF.

The gene calls are TRBV29-1 and TRBJ1-5; the D is unclear. Germline values: CDR1 SQVTM, CDR2 ANQGSEA. V lost 2 bases and J lost 8, with 13 bases in between. This CDR3 is 13 amino acids long. The CDR3 region is CSVEIFKGEPQHF. In DNA, the CDR3 is TGCAGCGTTGAAATTTTTAAGGGAGAGCCCCAGCATTTT.

This chain uses TRBV15 with TRBJ2-2; 11 positions agree with TRBD1. The trim removed 4 bases at V and 6 bases at J, leaving 4 bases unmatched. This CDR3 has 15 amino acids. Per the germline V gene, CDR1 is LNHNV and CDR2 is YYDKDF (reference sequence). CDR3 DNA sequence: TGTGCCACCAGCACCGGGACAGGGGGTTCCGGGGAGCTGTTTTTT. It codes for CATSTGTGGSGELFF.

This clone was detected once. CDR3 region: CASSLSADYNEQFF. The CDR3 DNA sequence: TGTGCCAGCAGTTTATCGGCAGACTACAATGAGCAGTTCTTC. The chain links TRBV27 to TRBJ2-1; D is undetermined. The CDR3 has 14 residues. V was clipped by 0 bases and J by 3 bases, with 6 bases between them. Germline CDR1 is MNHEY and CDR2 is SMNVEV (reference sequence).

The chain employs TRBV30 and TRBJ1-5; D ambiguous. The length of the CDR3 is 13 residues. Germline CDR1 reads GTSNPN; CDR2 reads SVGIG (reference sequence). Trimming shortened V by 1 base and J by 3 bases, and 7 bases separated the two germline ends. CDR3 coding DNA: TGTGCCTGGAGTGGAGGGTCCAATCAGCCCCAGCATTTT. The encoded protein is CAWSGGSNQPQHF. Together with reference TRBV30 and TRBJ1-5, the CDR3 gives the full variable domain: SQTIHQWPATLVQPVGSPLSLECTVEGTSNPNLYWYRQAAGRGLQLLFYSVGIGQISSEVPQNLSASRPQDRQFILSSKKLLLSDSGFYLCAWSGGSNQPQHFGDGTRLSIL.

This chain uses TRBV2 with TRBJ2-7, with a weak D call TRBD2 (5 bases). The length of the CDR3 is 13 residues. Germline-derived CDR1 and CDR2 are SNHLY and FYNNEI. Trimming cost V 6 bases and J 2 bases, with 11 bases left between them. The CDR3 sequence: CASRLGPPYEQYF. The CDR3 nucleotides are TGTGCCAGCAGACTAGGTCCGCCCTACGAGCAGTACTTC.

The chain is built from TRBV28 and TRBJ2-2, with TRBD2 as a possible D gene (5 bases). The ends were cut back, 5 bases at V and 4 bases at J, with 20 bases in the middle. CDR1 is MDHEN, CDR2 SYDVKM, per germline. The CDR3 length is 17 residues. The CDR3 DNA follows: TGTGCCAGCAGTCCCCCTCGAATGGAGGACCGCACCGGGGAGCTGTTTTTT. Protein product: CASSPPRMEDRTGELFF.

The chain couples TRBV13 to TRBJ2-2; no firm D call. The CDR3 extends over 13 amino acids. Trimming removed 6 bases from V and 7 bases from J, with 12 bases in between. In germline, CDR1 is PRHDT, CDR2 FYEKMQ (reference sequence). CDR3 region: CASSRLSVGELFF. CDR3 nucleotides: TGTGCCAGCAGTCGTCTTTCGGTCGGGGAGCTGTTTTTT.

The rearrangement uses TRBV11-2 and TRBJ2-7; 14 bases align to TRBD2. The CDR3 is 16 amino acids. Germline CDR1 and CDR2: SGHAT and FQNNGV. Unmatched junction bases numbered 9, after V lost 5 bases and J lost 6 bases. CDR3 residues: CASSKGLAGGLREQYF. The CDR3 DNA sequence: TGTGCCAGCAGCAAAGGACTAGCGGGAGGTTTACGCGAGCAGTACTTC.

This chain uses TRBV10-1 with TRBJ2-1; 16 positions agree with TRBD2. The CDR3 runs to 17 residues. V lost 6 bases to trimming and J lost 8 bases; unmatched junction nucleotides: 10. CDR1 is WNHNN and CDR2 is SYGVQD in the germline V gene (reference sequence). The DNA for the CDR3 is TGCGCCAGCAGGGCCGGGACTAGCGGGGGGGCCCCGGATGAGCAGTTCTTC. Protein product: CASRAGTSGGAPDEQFF.

The V and J genes are TRBV9 and TRBJ2-1; 7 bases are a match to TRBD2. The CDR3 contains 17 residues. V was clipped by 1 base and J by 4 bases; unmatched bases: 11. Germline CDR1 is SGDLS and CDR2 is YYNGEE. For the CDR3, the DNA is TGTGCCAGCAGCGTACAAAGGGGAGCGGGGCTTTACAATGAGCAGTTCTTC. It is translated as CASSVQRGAGLYNEQFF.

This clone was found once. The V and J genes are TRBV7-2 and TRBJ2-1; 7 bases align to TRBD2. Trimming took 5 bases from V and 7 from J; bases not matched to a gene: 8. The length of the CDR3 is 14 residues. CDR1 is SGHTA, CDR2 FQGNSA, per germline. The CDR3 sequence: CASSPPSGTNEQFF. CDR3 nucleotides: TGTGCCAGCAGCCCCCCCAGCGGGACTAATGAGCAGTTCTTC.

This sequence joins TRBV5-1 and TRBJ2-1; D is unresolved. The CDR3 is made up of 11 amino acids. Germline CDR1 SGHRS, CDR2 YFSETQ. V lost 5 bases, J lost 5 bases, and 5 bases lay in between. DNA of the CDR3: TGCGCCAGCAGTGGCAACAATGAGCAGTTCTTC. Its protein is CASSGNNEQFF.

The rearrangement joins TRBV5-1 to TRBJ2-1; possible D gene TRBD2, 5 bases. Germline V CDR1 and CDR2: SGHRS, YFSETQ. CDR3 length: 17 amino acids. V was trimmed by 3 bases and J by 7 bases, leaving 23 bases between them. Here the CDR3 reads CASSSIDPSGVANEQFF. The CDR3 nucleotides read TGCGCCAGCAGCTCCATTGACCCCAGCGGCGTTGCAAATGAGCAGTTCTTC.

V and J are TRBV6-5 and TRBJ2-7, with 8 bases lining up with TRBD2. V was pared by 0 bases and J by 5 bases, with 3 bases of the junction left unmatched. Germline-derived CDR1 and CDR2 are MNHEY and SVGAGI. This CDR3 contains 14 residues. This chain's CDR3 is CASSYSVGGDEQYF. CDR3 bases: TGTGCCAGCAGTTACTCTGTCGGGGGGGACGAGCAGTACTTC.

The gene calls are TRBV7-9 and TRBJ2-7; 10 nucleotides agree with TRBD1. The CDR3 loop spans 14 amino acids. V trimming: 4 bases; J trimming: 5 bases; junction bases outside the gene matches: 5. Germline V gene data show CDR1 as SEHNR and CDR2 as FQNEAQ (reference sequence). The CDR3 DNA sequence: TGTGCCAGCAGCTACGGGACAGGGGACCACGAGCAGTACTTC. Its protein product is CASSYGTGDHEQYF.

The chain uses TRBV10-2 and TRBJ2-5; 13 bases are shared with TRBD2. Per germline, CDR1 WSHSY and CDR2 SAAADI. The V segment lost 10 bases and the J segment 4 bases; nucleotides outside the gene matches: 12. The CDR3 runs to 16 residues. CDR3 region: CAIGTSGDPPGETQYF. CDR3 nucleotides: TGCGCCATCGGGACTAGCGGGGACCCTCCCGGAGAGACCCAGTACTTC.